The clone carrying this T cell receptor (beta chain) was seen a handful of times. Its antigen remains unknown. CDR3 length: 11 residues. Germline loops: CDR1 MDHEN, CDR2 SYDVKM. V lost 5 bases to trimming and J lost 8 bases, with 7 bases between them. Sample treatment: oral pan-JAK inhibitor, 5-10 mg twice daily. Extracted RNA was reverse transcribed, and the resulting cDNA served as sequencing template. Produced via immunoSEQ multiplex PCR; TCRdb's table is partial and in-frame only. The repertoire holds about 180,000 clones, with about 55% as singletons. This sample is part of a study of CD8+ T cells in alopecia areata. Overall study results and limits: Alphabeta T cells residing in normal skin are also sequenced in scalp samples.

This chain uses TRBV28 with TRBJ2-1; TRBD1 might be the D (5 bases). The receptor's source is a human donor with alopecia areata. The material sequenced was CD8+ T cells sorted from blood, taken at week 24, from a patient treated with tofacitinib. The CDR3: CASSKGHEQFF. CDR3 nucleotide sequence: TGTGCCAGCAGTAAGGGGCATGAGCAGTTCTTC.